This TCR beta chain appears in the sequencing data of a study of T cells in Graves' hyperthyroidism and ophthalmopathy. Amplification yielded TCR beta CDR3 regions, with RNA transcripts as the source. A first-round RT-PCR of the TCR CDR3 used the HTBI primer set. MiXCR, applied by TCRdb to the multiplex PCR reads, yields one record per CDR3 protein. Of fewer than 650,000 distinct CDR3 sequences listed, around 15% are singletons. This clonotype was seen only a few times. J gave up 2 bases and V 4 bases, and 5 bases lay outside the gene matches. The CDR3 runs 16 residues. Germline V CDR1 and CDR2: LNHNV, YYDKDF (reference sequence).

The chain employs TRBV15 and TRBJ2-3; 11 nucleotides align to TRBD2. This TCR was sampled from a woman aged 40 to 50 with Graves' hyperthyroidism. The sequenced sample was blood. The CDR3 loop is CATSTRLAGPTDTQYF. Written as DNA, the CDR3 is TGTGCCACCAGCACTAGACTAGCGGGACCCACAGATACGCAGTATTTT. Full variable domain (rest looked up from reference TRBV15 and TRBJ2-3): DAMVIQNPRYQVTQFGKPVTLSCSQTLNHNVMYWYQQKSSQAPKLLFHYYDKDFNNEADTPDNFQSRRPNTSFCFLDIRSPGLGDTAMYLCATSTRLAGPTDTQYFGPGTRLTVL.